Listed here are 6 T cell receptor beta chains from one sample, sequenced in a study of blood T cell repertoires in COVID-19 (dated by TCRdb to between 2020 and 2021). Library generation was performed with the immunoSEQ multiplex PCR assay. Drawn from immuneACCESS, this table holds only the in-frame rearrangements with V and J called that TCRdb kept. Clones are partly lost; checked studies trace under half to an unresolved V gene and leave the rest unexplained. Here the sample has 200,000 to 250,000 clones; roughly 80% occur a single time. 10% of the sample rests with the top ten. Sequencing input: peripheral blood. These receptors were obtained from a woman aged 80 or over with acute or convalescent COVID-19.

The chain carries TRBV11-3 and TRBJ1-2; tentatively, D is TRBD1 (6 bases). The CDR3 extends over 14 amino acids. CDR1 is SGHNT, CDR2 YENEEA, per germline. V lost 4 bases to trimming and J lost 3 bases, with 12 bases between them. In nucleotides, the CDR3 is TGTGCCAGCAGCTGGGACACTCTTGACTATGGCTACACCTTC. Encoded protein: CASSWDTLDYGYTF.

In this sample, this clone turned up once. The J gene is TRBJ1-2, the V gene TRBV20-1; 12 bases align to TRBD1. Germline CDR1 and CDR2: DFQATT and SNEGSKA (reference sequence). The trim removed 3 bases at V and 0 bases at J, leaving 5 bases unmatched. This CDR3 has 16 residues. Written as DNA, the CDR3 is TGCAGTGCTAGTCCCGGGACAGGGGGCGCTAACTATGGCTACACCTTC. Its translation is CSASPGTGGANYGYTF.

The gene calls are TRBV19 and TRBJ2-1; 14 bases agree with TRBD2. Per the germline V gene, CDR1 is LNHDA and CDR2 is SQIVND (reference sequence). CDR3 length equals 17 residues. The trim removed 6 bases at V and 3 bases at J, leaving 7 bases unmatched. CDR3 region: CASRVHGTSGSYNEQFF. The CDR3 nucleotides are TGTGCCAGTAGAGTACATGGGACTAGCGGGAGCTACAATGAGCAGTTCTTC.

This rearrangement joins TRBV5-1 to TRBJ1-3; 9 nucleotides align to TRBD1. The CDR3 extends over 15 amino acids. From germline, CDR1 is SGHRS and CDR2 YFSETQ. Trimming cost V 3 bases and J 4 bases; bases outside gene matches: 5. Here the CDR3 DNA reads TGCGCCAGCAGCTCCCGGACAGGGGACGGAAACACCATATATTTT. It specifies CASSSRTGDGNTIYF.

The gene calls are TRBV2 and TRBJ2-7; weak D call: TRBD2 (6 bases). From germline, CDR1 is SNHLY and CDR2 FYNNEI. The CDR3 contains 14 residues. The V end was cut by 6 bases, the J end by 4 bases, with 16 bases between. The CDR3 DNA reads as TGTGCCAGCAGAGCTAGCGTCCTGGGGTACGAGCAGTACTTC. This encodes CASRASVLGYEQYF. Drawing the rest from reference TRBV2 and TRBJ2-7, the complete variable domain is EPEVTQTPSHQVTQMGQEVILRCVPISNHLYFYWYRQILGQKVEFLVSFYNNEISEKSEIFDDQFSVERPDGSNFTLKIRSTKLEDSAMYFCASRASVLGYEQYFGPGTRLTVT.

This sequence joins TRBV4-3 and TRBJ1-1; D ambiguous. Germline assignment: CDR1 LGHNA and CDR2 YSLEER. With 1 base removed from V and 5 bases from J, the gap between germline ends came to 11 bases. The CDR3 runs 14 residues. CDR3 region: CASSQGGRETEAFF. DNA for the CDR3: TGCGCCAGCAGCCAAGGAGGGAGGGAGACTGAAGCTTTCTTT.